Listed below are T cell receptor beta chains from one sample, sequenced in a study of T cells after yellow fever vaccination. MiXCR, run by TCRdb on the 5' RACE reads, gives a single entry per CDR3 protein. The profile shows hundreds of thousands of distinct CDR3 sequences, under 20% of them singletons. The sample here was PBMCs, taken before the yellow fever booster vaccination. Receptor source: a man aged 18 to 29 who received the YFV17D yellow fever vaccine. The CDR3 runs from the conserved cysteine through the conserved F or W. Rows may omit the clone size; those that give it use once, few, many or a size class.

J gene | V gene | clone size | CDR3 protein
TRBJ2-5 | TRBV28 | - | CASSFPTPGQETQYF
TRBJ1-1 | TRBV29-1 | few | CSVEANTEAFF
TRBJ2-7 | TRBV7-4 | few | CASNRRDRELDEQYF
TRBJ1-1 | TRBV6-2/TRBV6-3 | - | CASSYPRTGDRSTEAFF
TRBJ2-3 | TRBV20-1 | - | CSARARVDTQYF
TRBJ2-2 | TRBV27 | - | CASSLWRGMAGELFF
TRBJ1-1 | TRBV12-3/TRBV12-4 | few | CASSLVSGVGTEAFF
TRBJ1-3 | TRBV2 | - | CASSQGTGKGNTIYF
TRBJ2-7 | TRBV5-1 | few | CASSNGAGGYEQYF
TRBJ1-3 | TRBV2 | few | CASSWTRGNTIYF
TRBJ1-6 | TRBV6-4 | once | CASSRDPYNSPLHF
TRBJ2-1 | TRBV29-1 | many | CSVEQGNEQFF
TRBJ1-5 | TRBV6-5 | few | CASRPYRGQEGNQPQHF
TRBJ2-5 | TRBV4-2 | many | CASSQDVGYQETQYF
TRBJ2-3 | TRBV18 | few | CASSDPGGLTDTQYF
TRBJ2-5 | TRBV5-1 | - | CASSLSGGRETQYF
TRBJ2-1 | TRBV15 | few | CATSRVLANEQFF
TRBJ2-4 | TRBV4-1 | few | CASSSREGAKNIQYF
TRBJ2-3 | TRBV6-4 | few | CASSDSGTLGDTQYF
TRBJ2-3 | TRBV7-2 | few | CASSFGDYNTDTQYF
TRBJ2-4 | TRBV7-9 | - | CASSLLPPAETVAKNIQYF
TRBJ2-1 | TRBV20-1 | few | CSASNPSGGASEQFF
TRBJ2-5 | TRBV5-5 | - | CASSLGIGETQYF
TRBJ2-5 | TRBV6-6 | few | CASRFLSGYQETQYF
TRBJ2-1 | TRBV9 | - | CASSAWDEQFF
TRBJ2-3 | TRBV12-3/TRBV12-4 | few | CASSPSISASTDTQYF
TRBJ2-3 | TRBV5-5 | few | CASSFRGVAAGTQYF
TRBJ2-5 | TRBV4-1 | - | CASSQTGTGGLETQYF
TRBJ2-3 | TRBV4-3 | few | CASSPSNTDTQYF
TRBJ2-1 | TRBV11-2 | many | CASSLTWGDNEQFF
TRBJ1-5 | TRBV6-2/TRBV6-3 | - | CASSSGILSNQPQHF
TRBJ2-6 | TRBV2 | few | CASSETPGANVLTF
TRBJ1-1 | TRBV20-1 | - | CSARGGGGYTEAFF
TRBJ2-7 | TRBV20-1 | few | CSASAPNTYEQYF
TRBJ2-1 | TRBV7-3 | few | CASSSDPGYNEQFF
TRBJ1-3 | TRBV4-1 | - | CASSQPTRRRGNTIYF
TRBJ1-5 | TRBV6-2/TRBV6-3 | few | CASRGIAGGTGPQHF
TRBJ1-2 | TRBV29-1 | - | CSVGDYTF
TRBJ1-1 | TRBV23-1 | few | CASSQAGSPDTEAFF
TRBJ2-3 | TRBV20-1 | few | CSARGGGGTDTQYF
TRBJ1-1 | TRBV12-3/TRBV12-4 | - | CASSFEAGSAFF